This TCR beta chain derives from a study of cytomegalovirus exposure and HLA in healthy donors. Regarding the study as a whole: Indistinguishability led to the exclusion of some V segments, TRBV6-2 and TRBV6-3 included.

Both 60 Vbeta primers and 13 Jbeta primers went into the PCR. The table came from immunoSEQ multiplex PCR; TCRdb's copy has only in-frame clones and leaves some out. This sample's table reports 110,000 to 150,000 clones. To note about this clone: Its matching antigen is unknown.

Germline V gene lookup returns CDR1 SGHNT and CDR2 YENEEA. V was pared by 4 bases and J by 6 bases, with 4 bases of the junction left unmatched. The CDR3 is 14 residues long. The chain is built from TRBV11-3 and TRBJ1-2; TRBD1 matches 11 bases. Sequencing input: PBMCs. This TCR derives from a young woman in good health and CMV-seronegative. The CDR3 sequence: CASSSDRGPDGYTF. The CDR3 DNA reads TGTGCCAGCAGCTCGGACAGGGGGCCAGATGGCTACACCTTC.